These 18 T cell receptor beta chains share one sample of origin, sequenced in a study of PD-1 blockade in classical Hodgkin lymphoma. Brentuximab vedotin exposure varied, and every patient relapsed after autologous stem cell transplantation. TCRdb's table, derived via immunoSEQ multiplex PCR, lists solely in-frame clones and lacks some. The sample lists 30,000 or so clones, approximately 85% occurring once. The source was peripheral blood mononuclear cells (PBMCs), collected at baseline. These receptors were collected from a human donor with classical Hodgkin lymphoma.

This clone appeared a single time. This chain joins TRBV11-2 and TRBJ2-3; 9 bases are shared with TRBD2. The CDR3 length is 15 residues. J was trimmed by 8 bases and V by 3 bases; bases with no gene match: 9. Germline CDR1 SGHAT, CDR2 FQNNGV. CDR3 sequence reads: CASSLGTAGGGTQYF. CDR3 bases: TGTGCCAGCAGCTTGGGGACAGCGGGGGGAGGTACGCAGTATTTT.

J is TRBJ2-3 and V is TRBV2; 8 bases are a match to TRBD2. V gave up 8 bases and J gave up 7 bases; unmatched junction bases: 8. There are 13 residues in the CDR3. The V gene's germline CDR1 is SNHLY and CDR2 FYNNEI. The DNA of the CDR3 is TGTGCCAGCGGTCCTAGCGGGTTCAATACGCAGTATTTT. It is translated as CASGPSGFNTQYF.

V usage is TRBV27 and J usage is TRBJ1-1; D gene ambiguous. Germline CDR1 and CDR2: MNHEY and SMNVEV (reference sequence). The CDR3 covers 14 residues. V was pared by 4 bases and J by 5 bases, with 14 bases between. The CDR3 is CASSSPSGGTEAFF. For the CDR3, the DNA is TGTGCCAGCAGTTCCCCGTCCGGAGGGACTGAAGCTTTCTTT.

This chain connects TRBV5-1 to TRBJ2-5; 9 nucleotides match TRBD2. This CDR3 spans 16 amino acids. Germline CDR1 SGHRS, CDR2 YFSETQ. The ends lost 0 bases at V and 5 bases at J; junction bases unmatched: 8. The CDR3 loop is CASSLALGAGGETQYF. The CDR3 DNA sequence: TGCGCCAGCAGCTTGGCGCTGGGAGCGGGGGGCGAGACCCAGTACTTC.

The CDR3, as DNA: TGTGCCAGTGGATGGGGGGGAGCTAGCAATCAGCCCCAGCATTTT. The encoded protein is CASGWGGASNQPQHF. V is TRBV19 and J is TRBJ1-5, with a possible D match to TRBD1 (5 bases). The CDR3 length is 15 residues. Germline V lookup: CDR1 LNHDA, CDR2 SQIVND (reference sequence). Trimming shortened V by 8 bases and J by 0 bases, and 14 bases separated the two germline ends. Looking up the rest from reference TRBV19 and TRBJ1-5 gives the full variable domain: DGGITQSPKYLFRKEGQNVTLSCEQNLNHDAMYWYRQDPGQGLRLIYYSQIVNDFQKGDIAEGYSVSREKKESFPLTVTSAQKNPTAFYLCASGWGGASNQPQHFGDGTRLSIL.

The chain employs TRBV5-5 and TRBJ2-3; tentative D call: TRBD1 (7 bases). V was shortened by 4 bases and J by 0 bases, with 21 bases between the two germline ends. The CDR3 runs to 18 residues. Germline V CDR1 and CDR2: SGHKS, YYEKEE (reference sequence). CDR3 in DNA: TGTGCCAGCAGCGCCGCCGCGACAGGGAGGACTAGCACAGATACGCAGTATTTT. This gives the protein CASSAAATGRTSTDTQYF.

The chain combines TRBV18 with TRBJ1-4; D ambiguous. This CDR3 spans 16 amino acids. The V and J ends lost 5 bases and 8 bases respectively, with 21 bases between them. CDR1 and CDR2 (germline): KGHSH, LQKENI. CDR3 coding DNA: TGTGCCAGCTCAATCGGGCCGGGCACGAAAAGGGAAAAACTGTTTTTT. Translation: CASSIGPGTKREKLFF.

The chain joins TRBV28 to TRBJ1-6; D perhaps matches TRBD1 (5 bases). The CDR3 spans 17 residues. Trimming left V 6 bases short and J 11 bases short, with 26 bases between. Germline CDR1 reads MDHEN; CDR2 reads SYDVKM. The CDR3 sequence is CASSPLAGTGGNPPLHF. CDR3 in DNA: TGTGCCAGCAGCCCTCTCGCCGGGACGGGGGGAAATCCACCCCTCCACTTT.

The chain is built from TRBV5-1 and TRBJ1-3; tentatively, D is TRBD1 (6 bases). Trimming took 4 bases from V and 4 from J, leaving 12 bases between them. Germline V lookup: CDR1 SGHRS, CDR2 YFSETQ. The CDR3 contains 14 residues. The CDR3 DNA reads TGCGCCAGCAGCCAGCAGGGGCAAGGAAACACCATATATTTT. Translating gives CASSQQGQGNTIYF.

The table lists this clone with a count of one. V usage is TRBV7-2 and J usage is TRBJ2-7, with 8 positions matching TRBD1. V lost 4 bases, J lost 5 bases, and 7 bases stayed unmatched. The CDR3 runs to 14 residues. Germline V CDR1 and CDR2: SGHTA, FQGNSA. CDR3 residues: CASSSIQGGHEQYF. Written as DNA, the CDR3 is TGTGCCAGCAGCTCGATACAGGGGGGCCACGAGCAGTACTTC.

This clone has just one count. The chain is built from TRBV7-2 and TRBJ2-1, with D tentatively TRBD1 (6 bases). V lost 11 bases to trimming and J lost 9 bases, with 17 bases between them. The V gene's germline CDR1 is SGHTA and CDR2 FQGNSA. The CDR3 totals 12 residues. In DNA, the CDR3 is TGTGCCGGGGATAAACAGGGTGGTGAGCAGTTCTTC. Its translation: CAGDKQGGEQFF.

The genes are TRBV5-1 and TRBJ1-2; a possible D gene is TRBD1 (5 bases). Trimming left V 4 bases short and J 8 bases short, with 18 bases between. The CDR3 spans 14 residues. Germline V gives CDR1 SGHRS, CDR2 YFSETQ. The CDR3 reads CASSNRGPAIGYTF. As DNA, the CDR3 is TGCGCCAGCAGCAACCGGGGCCCGGCTATAGGCTACACCTTC.

This chain links TRBV7-2 with TRBJ1-1; TRBD1 might be the D (5 bases). Germline-derived CDR1 and CDR2 are SGHTA and FQGNSA. V lost 1 base, J lost 4 bases, and 7 bases lay in between. CDR3 length equals 13 residues. CDR3 DNA sequence: TGTGCCAGCAGCTTAGGACAGACCACTGAAGCTTTCTTT. Translated: CASSLGQTTEAFF.

The rearrangement joins TRBV10-2 to TRBJ1-2; a weak D match, TRBD1 (6 bases). The ends were cut back, 7 bases at V and 6 bases at J, with 21 bases in the middle. From germline, CDR1 is WSHSY and CDR2 SAAADI. The CDR3 has 15 residues. The CDR3 DNA follows: TGCGCCAGCACCAAGATGCCCGGGGGGCAGGATGGCTACACCTTC. It is translated as CASTKMPGGQDGYTF.

CDR3 loop: CASSLPPGAGRTGELFF. CDR3 bases: TGTGCCAGCAGCTTGCCCCCCGGAGCGGGGCGCACCGGGGAGCTGTTTTTT. This chain uses TRBV5-5 with TRBJ2-2, with 7 positions matching TRBD2. CDR1 is SGHKS, CDR2 YYEKEE, per germline (reference sequence). This CDR3 contains 17 residues. V shed 1 base, J shed 4 bases, and the junction held 10 bases outside the gene matches.

CDR3 loop: CASSQSIGGRGDTEAFF. The CDR3 nucleotides read TGTGCCAGCAGCCAATCGATCGGGGGTCGGGGTGACACTGAAGCTTTCTTT. The chain has TRBV16 and TRBJ1-1; the D gene is possibly TRBD1 (5 bases). The CDR3 has 17 amino acids. V dropped 0 bases and J dropped 3 bases, with 17 bases sitting between them. CDR1 and CDR2 (germline): KGHSY, FQNENV.

The J gene is TRBJ1-6, the V gene TRBV7-9; D unclear. This CDR3 contains 16 residues. Between the trimmed V and J ends, which lost 5 bases and 0 bases, there was a span of 11 bases. Germline V gives CDR1 SEHNR, CDR2 FQNEAQ (reference sequence). For the CDR3, the DNA is TGTGCCAGCAGCCGCCGGGGTGACTCCTATAATTCACCCCTCCACTTT. Translated, it gives CASSRRGDSYNSPLHF. Filled out from reference TRBV7-9 and TRBJ1-6, the complete variable domain reads DTGVSQNPRHKITKRGQNVTFRCDPISEHNRLYWYRQTLGQGPEFLTYFQNEAQLEKSRLLSDRFSAERPKGSFSTLEIQRTEQGDSAMYLCASSRRGDSYNSPLHFGNGTRLTVT.

This rearrangement joins TRBV7-2 to TRBJ1-1; D gene unclear. The CDR3 is made up of 15 amino acids. Germline CDR1 is SGHTA and CDR2 is FQGNSA. Trimming stripped 3 bases from V and 1 base from J, with 12 bases between. The chain's CDR3 is CASSLALEPNTEAFF. The CDR3 DNA is TGTGCCAGCAGCTTGGCCTTGGAGCCGAACACTGAAGCTTTCTTT.